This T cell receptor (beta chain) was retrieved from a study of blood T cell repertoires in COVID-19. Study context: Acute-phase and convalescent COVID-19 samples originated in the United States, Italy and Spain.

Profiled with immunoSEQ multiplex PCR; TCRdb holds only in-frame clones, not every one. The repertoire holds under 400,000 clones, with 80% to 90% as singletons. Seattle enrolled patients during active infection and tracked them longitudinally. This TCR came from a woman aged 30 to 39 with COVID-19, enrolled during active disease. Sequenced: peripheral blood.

CDR3 DNA: TGTGCCAGCAGCTTGGAGGTCCACACGGGGGCTTTCTTT. It yields the protein CASSLEVHTGAFF. The rearrangement links TRBV5-4 to TRBJ1-1; D is undetermined. V lost 0 bases and J 11 bases, leaving 14 bases between the germline ends. This CDR3 is built from 13 residues. Germline V gives CDR1 SGHNT, CDR2 YYREEE (reference sequence). Full variable domain (rest looked up from reference TRBV5-4 and TRBJ1-1): ETGVTQSPTHLIKTRGQQVTLRCSSQSGHNTVSWYQQALGQGPQFIFQYYREEENGRGNFPPRFSGLQFPNYSSELNVNALELDDSALYLCASSLEVHTGAFFGQGTRLTVV.